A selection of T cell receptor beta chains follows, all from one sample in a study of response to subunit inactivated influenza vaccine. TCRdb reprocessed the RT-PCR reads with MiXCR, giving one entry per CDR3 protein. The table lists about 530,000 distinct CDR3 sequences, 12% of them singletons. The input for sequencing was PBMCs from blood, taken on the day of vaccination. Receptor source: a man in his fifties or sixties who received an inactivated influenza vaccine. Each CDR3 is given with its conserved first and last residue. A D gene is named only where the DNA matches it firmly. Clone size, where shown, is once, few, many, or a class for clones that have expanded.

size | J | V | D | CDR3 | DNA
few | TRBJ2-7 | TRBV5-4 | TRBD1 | CASSLGGQGSDEQYF | TGTGCCAGCAGCTTGGGAGGACAGGGGAGCGACGAGCAGTACTTC
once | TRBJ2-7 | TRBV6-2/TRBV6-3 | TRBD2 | CASSHPRAGGIYEQYF | TGTGCCAGCAGCCACCCTCGGGCGGGGGGAATTTACGAGCAGTACTTC
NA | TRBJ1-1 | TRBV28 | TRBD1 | CASNRQGRGAEAFF | TGTGCCAGCAATAGACAGGGAAGAGGGGCTGAAGCTTTCTTT
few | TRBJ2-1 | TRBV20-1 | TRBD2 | CSATLKGLAKMQFF | TGCAGTGCTACCCTTAAGGGACTAGCGAAAATGCAGTTCTTC
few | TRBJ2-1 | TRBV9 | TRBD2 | CASSVAVGFGGRVDNEQFF | TGTGCCAGCAGCGTAGCCGTGGGTTTCGGGGGGAGGGTAGACAATGAGCAGTTCTTC
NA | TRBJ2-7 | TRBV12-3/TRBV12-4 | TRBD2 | CASRVTSGATYEQYF | TGTGCCAGCAGGGTGACTAGCGGGGCGACCTACGAGCAGTACTTC
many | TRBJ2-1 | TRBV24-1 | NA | CATSDPRSPVGNEQFF | TGTGCCACCAGTGATCCTCGTTCACCGGTCGGAAATGAGCAGTTCTTC
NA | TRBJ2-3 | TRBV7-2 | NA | CASSFSRFPDTQYF | TGTGCCAGCAGCTTTAGCCGTTTCCCAGATACGCAGTATTTT
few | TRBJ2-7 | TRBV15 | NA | CATYPRRGGEQYF | TGTGCCACCTACCCCCGACGGGGCGGGGAGCAGTACTTC
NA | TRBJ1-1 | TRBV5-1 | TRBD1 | CASSVGQTNTEAFF | TGCGCCAGCAGCGTGGGACAGACCAACACTGAAGCTTTCTTT
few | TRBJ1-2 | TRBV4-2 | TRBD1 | CASRTGVDGYTF | TGTGCCAGCAGGACAGGGGTGGATGGCTACACCTTC
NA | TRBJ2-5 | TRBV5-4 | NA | CASSSGGSQETQYF | TGTGCCAGCAGCTCCGGAGGGTCCCAAGAGACCCAGTACTTC
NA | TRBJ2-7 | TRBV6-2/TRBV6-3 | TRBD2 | CASSVSGSSYEQYF | TGTGCCAGCAGCGTTAGCGGGAGCTCCTACGAGCAGTACTTC
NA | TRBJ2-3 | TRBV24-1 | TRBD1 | CATSDADRAVEGITQYF | TGTGCCACCAGTGATGCGGACAGGGCCGTAGAGGGAATTACGCAGTATTTT
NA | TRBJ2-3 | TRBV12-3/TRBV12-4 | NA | CASSTRAYGSPDTQYF | TGTGCCAGCAGTACCCGGGCCTACGGGTCCCCAGATACGCAGTATTTT
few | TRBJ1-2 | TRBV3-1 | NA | CASSQVRTAGGGYTF | TGTGCCAGCAGCCAAGTCCGGACTGCGGGAGGAGGCTACACCTTC